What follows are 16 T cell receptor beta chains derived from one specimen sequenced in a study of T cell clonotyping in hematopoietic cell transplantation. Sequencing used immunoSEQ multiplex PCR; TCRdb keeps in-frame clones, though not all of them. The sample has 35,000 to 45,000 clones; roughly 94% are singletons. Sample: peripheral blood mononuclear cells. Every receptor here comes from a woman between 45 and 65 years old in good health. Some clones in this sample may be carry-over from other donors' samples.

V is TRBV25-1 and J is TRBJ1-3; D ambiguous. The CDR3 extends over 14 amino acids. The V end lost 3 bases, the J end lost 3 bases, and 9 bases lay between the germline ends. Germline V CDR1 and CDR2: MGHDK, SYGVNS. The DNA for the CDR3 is TGTGCCAGCAGTGATTTAGGGAATGGAAACACCATATATTTT. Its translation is CASSDLGNGNTIYF.

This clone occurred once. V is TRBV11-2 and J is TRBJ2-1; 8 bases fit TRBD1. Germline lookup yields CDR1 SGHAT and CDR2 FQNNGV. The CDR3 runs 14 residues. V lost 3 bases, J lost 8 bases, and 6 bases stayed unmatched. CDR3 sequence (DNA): TGTGCCAGCAGCTTCTCGACAGGGGAGGATGAGCAGTTCTTC. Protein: CASSFSTGEDEQFF.

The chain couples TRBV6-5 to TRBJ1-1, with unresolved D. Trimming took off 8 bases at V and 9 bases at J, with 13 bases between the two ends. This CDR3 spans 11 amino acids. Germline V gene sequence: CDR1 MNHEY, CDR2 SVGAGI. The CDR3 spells CASRIQNKAFF. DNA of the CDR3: TGTGCCAGCCGGATTCAGAATAAAGCTTTCTTT.

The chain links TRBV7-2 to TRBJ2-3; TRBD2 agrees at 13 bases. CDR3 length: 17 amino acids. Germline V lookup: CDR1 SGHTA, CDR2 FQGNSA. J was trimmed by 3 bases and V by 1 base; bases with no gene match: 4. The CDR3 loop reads CASSLGTSGGLTDTQYF. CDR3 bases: TGTGCCAGCAGCTTAGGGACTAGCGGGGGTCTTACAGATACGCAGTATTTT.

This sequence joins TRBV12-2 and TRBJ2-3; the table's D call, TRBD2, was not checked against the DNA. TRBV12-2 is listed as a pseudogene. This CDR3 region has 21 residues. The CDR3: CASRPSGTSGEPPRFTDTQYF. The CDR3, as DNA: TGTGCAAGTCGCCCAAGTGGCACTAGCGGGGAACCCCCCAGATTCACAGATACGCAGTATTTT.

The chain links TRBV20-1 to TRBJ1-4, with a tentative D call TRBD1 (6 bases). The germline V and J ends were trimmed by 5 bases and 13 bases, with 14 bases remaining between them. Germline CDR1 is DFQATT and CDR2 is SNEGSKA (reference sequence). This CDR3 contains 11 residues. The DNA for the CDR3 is TGCAGTGCTCCCGGGGGCGGAGGACTGTTTTTT. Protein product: CSAPGGGGLFF.

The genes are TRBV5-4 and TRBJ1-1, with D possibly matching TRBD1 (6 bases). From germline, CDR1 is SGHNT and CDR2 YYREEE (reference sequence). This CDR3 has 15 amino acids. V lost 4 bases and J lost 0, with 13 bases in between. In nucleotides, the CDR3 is TGTGCCAGCAGCCAAGGACAGTTCCTGAACACTGAAGCTTTCTTT. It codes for CASSQGQFLNTEAFF.

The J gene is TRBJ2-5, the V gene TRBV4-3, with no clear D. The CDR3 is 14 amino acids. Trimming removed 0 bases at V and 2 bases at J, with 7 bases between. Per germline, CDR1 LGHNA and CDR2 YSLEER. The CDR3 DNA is TGCGCCAGCAGCCAAGAACCCCAGCAAGAGACCCAGTACTTC. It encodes CASSQEPQQETQYF.

DNA of the CDR3: TGTGCCAGCAGTTCAGAAGAGACCCAGTACTTC. Its protein is CASSSEETQYF. The rearrangement joins TRBV6-6 to TRBJ2-5; D is undetermined. With 4 bases removed from V and 3 bases from J, the gap between germline ends came to 3 bases. CDR1 is MNHNY and CDR2 is SVGAGI in the germline V gene (reference sequence). This CDR3 is 11 amino acids long.

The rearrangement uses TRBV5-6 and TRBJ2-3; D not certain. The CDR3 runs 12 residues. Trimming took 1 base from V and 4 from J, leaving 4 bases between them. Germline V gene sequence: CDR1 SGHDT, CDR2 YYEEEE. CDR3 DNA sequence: TGTGCCAGCAGCTTGTATCCAGATACGCAGTATTTT. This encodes CASSLYPDTQYF.

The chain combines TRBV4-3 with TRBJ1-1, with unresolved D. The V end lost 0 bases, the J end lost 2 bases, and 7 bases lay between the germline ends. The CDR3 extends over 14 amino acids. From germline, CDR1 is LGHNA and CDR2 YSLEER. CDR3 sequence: CASSQDWDNTEAFF. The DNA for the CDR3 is TGCGCCAGCAGCCAAGATTGGGATAACACTGAAGCTTTCTTT.

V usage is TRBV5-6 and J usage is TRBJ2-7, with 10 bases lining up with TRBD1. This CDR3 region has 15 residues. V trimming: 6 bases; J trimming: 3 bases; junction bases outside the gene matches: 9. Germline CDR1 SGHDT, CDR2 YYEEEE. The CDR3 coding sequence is TGTGCCAGCACCTCTCTCGGGACAGGGGACTACGAGCAGTACTTC. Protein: CASTSLGTGDYEQYF.

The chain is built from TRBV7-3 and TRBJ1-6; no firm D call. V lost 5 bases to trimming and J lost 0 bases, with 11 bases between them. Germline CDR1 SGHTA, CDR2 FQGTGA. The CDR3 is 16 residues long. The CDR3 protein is CASSVHFSSYNSPLHF. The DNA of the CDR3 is TGTGCCAGCAGCGTCCATTTTAGCTCCTATAATTCACCCCTCCACTTT. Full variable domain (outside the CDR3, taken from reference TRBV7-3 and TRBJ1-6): GAGVSQTPSNKVTEKGKYVELRCDPISGHTALYWYRQSLGQGPEFLIYFQGTGAADDSGLPNDRFFAVRPEGSVSTLKIQRTERGDSAVYLCASSVHFSSYNSPLHFGNGTRLTVT.

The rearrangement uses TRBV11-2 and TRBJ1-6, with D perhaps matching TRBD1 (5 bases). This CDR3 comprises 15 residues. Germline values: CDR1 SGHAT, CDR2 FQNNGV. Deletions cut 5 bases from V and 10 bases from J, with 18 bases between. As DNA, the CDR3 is TGTGCCAGCAGCCCGCGGGACGCCCTTAGGTCACCCCTCCACTTT. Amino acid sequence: CASSPRDALRSPLHF. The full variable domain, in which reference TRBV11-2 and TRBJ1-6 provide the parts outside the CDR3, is EAGVAQSPRYKIIEKRQSVAFWCNPISGHATLYWYQQILGQGPKLLIQFQNNGVVDDSQLPKDRFSAERLKGVDSTLKIQPAKLEDSAVYLCASSPRDALRSPLHFGNGTRLTVT.

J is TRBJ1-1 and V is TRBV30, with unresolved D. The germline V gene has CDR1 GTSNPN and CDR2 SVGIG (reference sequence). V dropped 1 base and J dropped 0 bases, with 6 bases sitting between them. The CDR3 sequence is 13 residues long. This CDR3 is CAWSDGVNTEAFF. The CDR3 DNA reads TGTGCCTGGAGTGACGGAGTGAACACTGAAGCTTTCTTT.

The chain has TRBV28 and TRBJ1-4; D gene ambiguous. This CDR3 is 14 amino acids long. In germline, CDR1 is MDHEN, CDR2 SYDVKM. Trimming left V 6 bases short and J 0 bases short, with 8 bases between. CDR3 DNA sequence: TGTGCCAGCAGAACAGACGCAACTAATGAAAAACTGTTTTTT. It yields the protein CASRTDATNEKLFF.